The source of this T cell receptor (beta chain) is a study of blood T cell repertoires in COVID-19 (TCRdb year 2020). Regarding the complete study: Samples from collaborators originated in the United States, Italy and Spain and spanned both the acute and convalescent phases of COVID-19. The prospective study material was composed of cDNA or gDNA derived from T cells, B-cell-depleted T cells, or PBMCs. Subjects who had been exposed to COVID-19, were actively infected with it, or had recovered from it provided the deeply sampled blood TCRbeta repertoires that made up the dataset. The repertoires were released in a freely available public database intended as a resource for research on the immune response to SARS-CoV-2. The samples were drawn from the first 160 participants of the ongoing ImmuneRACE study and from 950 to 1,500 subjects provided by 6 global collaborators. Sample metadata almost always included a de-identified subject ID, COVID-19 status, age in years and sex. Where HLA class I and class II types were available, the types were taken from metadata supplied by the sample provider, not from assay-based typing. The study at large found these results: The quantity of clinical and demographic metadata differed by source and by participant and was supplied without curation.

Enrolling through a virtual design, the prospective study's participants ranged in age from roughly 18 to 100 years and lived across roughly 24 United States geographic areas. To assign participants to cohorts, the prospective study relied on clinical history that participants themselves reported in a screening survey and a study questionnaire. Each participant in the prospective study had whole blood, serum and a nasopharyngeal or oropharyngeal swab collected by mobile phlebotomists. Over a roughly 2-month period, participants in the prospective study had the option of providing additional blood draws and questionnaires. Before DNA extraction, prospective study blood samples were shipped either frozen or at room temperature. TCRbeta CDR3 regions were amplified from genomic DNA by means of the immunoSEQ Assay, a bias-controlled multiplex PCR. As for how the authors treated the data: Nucleated cell counts per sample were estimated from amplification of reference gene primers within the assay. To quantify the absolute abundance of each unique TCRbeta CDR3 rearrangement, sequence reads were collapsed and filtered. For each sample, productive Simpson clonality was calculated as the square root of Simpson's diversity index across productive rearrangements. The source is immuneACCESS, and TCRdb retained only in-frame sequences with V and J called. Part of the clones is not carried over; for the studies checked, unresolved V genes explain less than half of this, and the remainder is unexplained. V and J calls and clone size are as listed in that table; D and trimming were resolved from the DNA. Here the sample has 250,000 to 350,000 clones; 90% occur a single time. The ten largest account for around 4.4% of the sample.

About this clone itself: Its recognized antigen is unknown. No base-level quality is on record; no much larger clone is a single base apart.

Deletion took 6 bases off V and 6 bases off J, with a span of 9 bases between the germline ends. There are 12 amino acids in the CDR3, from cysteine to phenylalanine inclusive. Just the 36-base CDR3 DNA is kept, in frame starting at base 1. The TCR sequence derives from a woman aged 18-29 years with acute COVID-19. The chain is assembled from TRBV12-3 or TRBV12-4 and TRBJ1-5; the D segment cannot be called with confidence. Sample: PBMCs or T cells enriched from blood (not recorded which). The sequence in DNA is TGTGCCAGCAGCTCCCAGTCTCAGCCCCAGCATTTT. The resulting protein is CASSSQSQPQHF.